One and the same sample provided the 2 T cell receptor beta chains below, sequenced in a study of cytomegalovirus exposure and HLA in healthy donors. PCR employed 60 Vbeta and 13 Jbeta primers. Assay used: immunoSEQ multiplex PCR; TCRdb lists only in-frame clones, some missing. The sample has fewer than 140,000 clones, 71% seen once. The sequenced sample was PBMCs. These receptors came from a female donor in good health and CMV-seronegative.

A few counts support this clone. V gene TRBV5-8 combines with J gene TRBJ2-2; 8 positions match TRBD2. This CDR3 comprises 16 residues. J lost 0 bases, V lost 3 bases, and 4 bases had no gene match. Germline V gene lookup returns CDR1 SGHTS and CDR2 YDEGEE. The CDR3 DNA sequence: TGTGCCAGCAGCTGGATAGCGGGACCGAACACCGGGGAGCTGTTTTTT. Protein: CASSWIAGPNTGELFF.

V gene TRBV29-1 combines with J gene TRBJ2-2; 12 nucleotides agree with TRBD2. Trimming at V came to 4 bases and at J to 6 bases, leaving 0 bases not matched to a gene. CDR3 length equals 13 residues. Germline V gene sequence: CDR1 SQVTM, CDR2 ANQGSEA. The DNA for the CDR3 is TGCAGCGTTGGACTAGCGGGAGCCGGGGAGCTGTTTTTT. Translation: CSVGLAGAGELFF.